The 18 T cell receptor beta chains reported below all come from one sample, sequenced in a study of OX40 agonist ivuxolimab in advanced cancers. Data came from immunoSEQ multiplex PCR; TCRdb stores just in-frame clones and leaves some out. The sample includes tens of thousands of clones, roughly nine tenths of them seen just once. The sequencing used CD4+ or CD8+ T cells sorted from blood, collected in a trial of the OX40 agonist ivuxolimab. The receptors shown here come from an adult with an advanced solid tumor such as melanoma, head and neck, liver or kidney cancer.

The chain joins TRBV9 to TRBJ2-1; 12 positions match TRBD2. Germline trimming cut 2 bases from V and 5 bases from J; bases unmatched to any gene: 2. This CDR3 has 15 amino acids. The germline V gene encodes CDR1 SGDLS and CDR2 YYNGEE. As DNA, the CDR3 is TGTGCCAGCAGCGTGAGGACTAGCGGGAACAATGAGCAGTTCTTC. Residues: CASSVRTSGNNEQFF. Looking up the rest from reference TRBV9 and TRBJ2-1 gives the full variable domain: DSGVTQTPKHLITATGQRVTLRCSPRSGDLSVYWYQQSLDQGLQFLIQYYNGEERAKGNILERFSAQQFPDLHSELNLSSLELGDSALYFCASSVRTSGNNEQFFGPGTRLTVL.

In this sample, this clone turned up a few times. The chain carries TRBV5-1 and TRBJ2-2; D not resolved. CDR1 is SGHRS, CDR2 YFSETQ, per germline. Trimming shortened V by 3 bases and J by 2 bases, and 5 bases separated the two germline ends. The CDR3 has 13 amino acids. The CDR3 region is CASSYSNTGELFF. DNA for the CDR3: TGCGCCAGCAGCTATTCCAACACCGGGGAGCTGTTTTTT.

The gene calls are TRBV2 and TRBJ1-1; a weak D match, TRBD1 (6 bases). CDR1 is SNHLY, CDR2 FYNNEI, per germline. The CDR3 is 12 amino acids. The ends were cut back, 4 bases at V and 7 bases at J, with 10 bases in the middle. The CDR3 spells CASSAGGVEAFF. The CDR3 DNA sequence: TGTGCCAGCAGTGCGGGGGGCGTTGAAGCTTTCTTT.

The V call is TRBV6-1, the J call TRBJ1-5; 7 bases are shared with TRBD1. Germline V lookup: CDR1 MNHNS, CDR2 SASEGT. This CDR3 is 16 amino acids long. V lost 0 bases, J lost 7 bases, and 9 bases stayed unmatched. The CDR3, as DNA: TGTGCCAGCAGTGAAGCGGAGGGGGCGGGAGAACAGCCCCAGCATTTT. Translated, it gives CASSEAEGAGEQPQHF.

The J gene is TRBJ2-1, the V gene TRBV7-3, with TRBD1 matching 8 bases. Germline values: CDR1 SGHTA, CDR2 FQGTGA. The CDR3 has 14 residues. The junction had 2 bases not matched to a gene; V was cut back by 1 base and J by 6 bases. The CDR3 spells CASSLNQGANEQFF. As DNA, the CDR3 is TGTGCCAGCAGCTTAAACCAGGGGGCCAATGAGCAGTTCTTC. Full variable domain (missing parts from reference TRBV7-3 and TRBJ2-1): GAGVSQTPSNKVTEKGKYVELRCDPISGHTALYWYRQSLGQGPEFLIYFQGTGAADDSGLPNDRFFAVRPEGSVSTLKIQRTERGDSAVYLCASSLNQGANEQFFGPGTRLTVL.

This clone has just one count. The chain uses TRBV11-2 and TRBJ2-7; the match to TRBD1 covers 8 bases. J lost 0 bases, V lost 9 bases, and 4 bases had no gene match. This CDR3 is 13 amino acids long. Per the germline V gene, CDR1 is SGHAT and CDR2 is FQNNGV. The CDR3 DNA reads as TGTGCCAGTCGACAGGGGAGCTCCTACGAGCAGTACTTC. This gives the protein CASRQGSSYEQYF.

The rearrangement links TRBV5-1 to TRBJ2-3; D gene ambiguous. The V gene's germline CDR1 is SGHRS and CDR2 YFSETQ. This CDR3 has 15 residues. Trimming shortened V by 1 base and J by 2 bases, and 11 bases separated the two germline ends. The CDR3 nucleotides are TGCGCCAGCAGCTTGTATGGCAGTTTCACAGATACGCAGTATTTT. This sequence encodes CASSLYGSFTDTQYF.

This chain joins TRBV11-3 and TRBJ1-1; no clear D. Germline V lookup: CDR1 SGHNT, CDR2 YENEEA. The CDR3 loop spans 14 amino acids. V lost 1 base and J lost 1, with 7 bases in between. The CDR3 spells CASSLGDSNTEAFF. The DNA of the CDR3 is TGTGCCAGCAGCTTAGGGGATTCGAACACTGAAGCTTTCTTT.

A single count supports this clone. The CDR3 loop reads CASSLLNEQYF. The CDR3 bases are TGTGCCAGCAGTTTGCTCAACGAGCAGTACTTC. The chain recombines TRBV28 with TRBJ2-7; D is uncertain. V dropped 3 bases and J dropped 5 bases, with 5 bases sitting between them. Germline CDR1 is MDHEN and CDR2 is SYDVKM. The CDR3 loop spans 11 amino acids.

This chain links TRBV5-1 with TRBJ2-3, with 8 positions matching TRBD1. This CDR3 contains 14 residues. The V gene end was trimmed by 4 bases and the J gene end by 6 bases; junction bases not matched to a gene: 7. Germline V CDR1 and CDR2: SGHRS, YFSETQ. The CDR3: CASSPGTGFDTQYF. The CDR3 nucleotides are TGCGCCAGCAGCCCCGGGACAGGTTTCGATACGCAGTATTTT.

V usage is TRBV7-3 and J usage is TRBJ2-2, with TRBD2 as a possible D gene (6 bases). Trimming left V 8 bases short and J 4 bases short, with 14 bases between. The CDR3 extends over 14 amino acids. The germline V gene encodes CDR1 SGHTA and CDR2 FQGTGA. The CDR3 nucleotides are TGTGCCAGCCGCGGGGACCAACGCACCGGGGAGCTGTTTTTT. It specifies CASRGDQRTGELFF.

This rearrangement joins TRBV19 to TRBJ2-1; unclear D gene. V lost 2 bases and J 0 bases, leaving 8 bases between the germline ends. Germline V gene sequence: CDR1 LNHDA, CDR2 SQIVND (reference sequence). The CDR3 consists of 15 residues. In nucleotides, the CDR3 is TGTGCCAGTAGTATAATGCTGAGCTCCTACAATGAGCAGTTCTTC. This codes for CASSIMLSSYNEQFF.

CDR3 amino acids: CASSEYGKNTGELFF. DNA of the CDR3: TGTGCCAGCAGTGAATACGGAAAAAACACCGGGGAGCTGTTTTTT. The rearrangement links TRBV25-1 to TRBJ2-2, with D unresolved. The CDR3 totals 15 residues. Germline V gives CDR1 MGHDK, CDR2 SYGVNS. Trimming stripped 0 bases from V and 2 bases from J, with 7 bases between.

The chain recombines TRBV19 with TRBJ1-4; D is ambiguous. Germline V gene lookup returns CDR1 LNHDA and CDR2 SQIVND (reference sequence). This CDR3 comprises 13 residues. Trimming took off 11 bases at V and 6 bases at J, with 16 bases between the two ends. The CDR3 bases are TGTGCCGGCCCTTTAGAGCCTGATGAAAAACTGTTTTTT. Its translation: CAGPLEPDEKLFF.

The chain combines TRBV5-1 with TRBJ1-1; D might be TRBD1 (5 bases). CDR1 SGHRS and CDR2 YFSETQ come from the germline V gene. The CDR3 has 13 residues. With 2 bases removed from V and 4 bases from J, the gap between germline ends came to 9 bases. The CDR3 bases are TGCGCCAGCAGCTTAGGGGCAGCCACTGAAGCTTTCTTT. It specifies CASSLGAATEAFF.

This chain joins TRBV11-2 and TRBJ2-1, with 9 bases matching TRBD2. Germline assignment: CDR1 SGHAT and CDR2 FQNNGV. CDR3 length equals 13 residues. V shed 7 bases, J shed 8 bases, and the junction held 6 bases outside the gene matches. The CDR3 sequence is CASIPGTSYEQFF. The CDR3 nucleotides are TGTGCCAGCATCCCCGGGACTAGCTATGAGCAGTTCTTC.

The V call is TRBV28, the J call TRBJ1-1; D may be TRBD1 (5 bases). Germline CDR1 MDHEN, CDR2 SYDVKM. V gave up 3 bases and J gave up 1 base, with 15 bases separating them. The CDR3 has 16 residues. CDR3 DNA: TGTGCCAGCAGTTTTCAGACAGTCAGCAAGAACACTGAAGCTTTCTTT. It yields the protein CASSFQTVSKNTEAFF.

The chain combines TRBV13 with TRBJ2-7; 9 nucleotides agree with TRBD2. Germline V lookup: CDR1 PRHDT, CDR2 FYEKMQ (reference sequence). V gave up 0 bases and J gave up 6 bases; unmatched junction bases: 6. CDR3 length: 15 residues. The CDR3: CASSLGASGTFEQYF. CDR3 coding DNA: TGTGCCAGCAGCTTAGGGGCTAGCGGGACTTTCGAGCAGTACTTC.